The sample holds many counts of the clone carrying this TCR beta chain. The antigen remains unidentified. TCRdb independently ran MiXCR on the reads; one entry per CDR3 protein. Among roughly 230,000 distinct CDR3 sequences listed, about 5.9% were seen once. The data belong to a study of T cell repertoires in cytomegalovirus infection. Study information: Both a matching HLA type and CMV infection were indicated by public TCR beta signatures. Study-wide results and limits: Summed frequency of public TCR beta families distinguished CMV carriers with the relevant HLA. The response measured ex vivo was dominated by TCR beta clonotypes (HLA-C-restricted and CMV-specific).

This CDR3 contains 16 residues. V lost 6 bases to trimming and J lost 5 bases; unmatched junction nucleotides: 15. Germline V gene data show CDR1 as MNHNS and CDR2 as SASEGT. This sequence was found in a human donor in good health (CMV status not recorded). Some clones in this sample may be carry-over from other donors' samples. V usage is TRBV6-1 and J usage is TRBJ2-5, with 7 bases aligning to TRBD1. Sample: PBMCs. CDR3 in amino acids: CASSARGGNQGETQYF. DNA of the CDR3: TGTGCCAGCAGCGCGCGAGGGGGCAATCAAGGGGAGACCCAGTACTTC.